A single sample gave rise to the 18 T cell receptor beta chains below, sequenced in a study of cytomegalovirus exposure and HLA in healthy donors. 60 Vbeta and 13 Jbeta primers were used in PCR. Data came from immunoSEQ multiplex PCR; TCRdb stores just in-frame clones and leaves some out. Here the sample spans more than 95,000 clones, approximately 80% being singletons. The sequenced sample was PBMCs. These receptors all stem from a woman aged 40-49 years in good health and CMV-seropositive.

This clone appeared a single time. The chain combines TRBV28 with TRBJ1-1; TRBD1 matches at 8 bases. V shed 2 bases and J 2 bases; nucleotides not matched to a gene: 1. Germline lookup yields CDR1 MDHEN and CDR2 SYDVKM. CDR3 size: 14 residues. The CDR3 bases are TGTGCCAGCAGTTTAGACAGGGGTAACACTGAAGCTTTCTTT. As protein: CASSLDRGNTEAFF.

The gene calls are TRBV6-4 and TRBJ2-3; TRBD1 agrees at 10 bases. V shed 7 bases and J 5 bases; nucleotides not matched to a gene: 15. This CDR3 contains 17 residues. Germline V gene data show CDR1 as MRHNA and CDR2 as SNTAGT. The chain's CDR3 is CASNGTGEREGKDTQYF. The CDR3 nucleotides read TGTGCCAGCAACGGGACAGGGGAACGGGAGGGGAAAGATACGCAGTATTTT.

This clone turned up a few times. The chain couples TRBV6-1 to TRBJ1-1; no clear D gene. Looked up from germline, CDR1 is MNHNS and CDR2 is SASEGT. Trimming left V 7 bases short and J 0 bases short, with 3 bases between. CDR3 length: 11 residues. DNA of the CDR3: TGTGCCAGCACGGTGAACACTGAAGCTTTCTTT. Translating gives CASTVNTEAFF.

The rearrangement uses TRBV5-1 and TRBJ2-2, with a tentative D call TRBD2 (6 bases). The CDR3 contains 15 residues. Trimming took 2 bases from V and 3 from J, leaving 11 bases between them. The germline V gene encodes CDR1 SGHRS and CDR2 YFSETQ. This chain's CDR3 is CASSFTSGHTGELFF. The CDR3 DNA follows: TGCGCCAGCAGCTTCACAAGCGGGCACACCGGGGAGCTGTTTTTT.

This chain joins TRBV19 and TRBJ2-1; TRBD2 matches 14 bases. Germline CDR1 reads LNHDA; CDR2 reads SQIVND (reference sequence). The CDR3 spans 17 residues. The V and J ends lost 5 bases and 8 bases, in that order; junction bases with no gene match: 11. CDR3 sequence: CASSPLGLAGVGDEQFF. As DNA, the CDR3 is TGTGCCAGTAGTCCCCTGGGACTAGCGGGAGTTGGAGATGAGCAGTTCTTC.

V and J are TRBV5-1 and TRBJ2-5; 10 bases match TRBD1. TRBJ2-7 matches the DNA end more closely, so the J call is doubtful. The CDR3 covers 16 residues. Germline V gene sequence: CDR1 SGHRS, CDR2 YFSETQ. The CDR3 reads CASSLGRDRGSYEQYF. CDR3 DNA: TGCGCCAGCAGCCTCGGGCGGGACAGGGGATCCTACGAGCAGTACTTC.

This clone was seen a handful of times. The CDR3 protein is CASSRDSSYGYTF. In DNA form, the CDR3 reads TGTGCCAGCAGCCGGGACAGCAGCTATGGCTACACCTTC. The V call is TRBV2, the J call TRBJ1-2, with 7 bases matching TRBD1. CDR3 length: 13 amino acids. The V gene end was trimmed by 6 bases and the J gene end by 4 bases; junction bases not matched to a gene: 5. The germline gives CDR1 SNHLY, CDR2 FYNNEI.

This chain connects TRBV5-5 to TRBJ2-5; maybe TRBD2 (7 bases). Looked up from germline, CDR1 is SGHKS and CDR2 is YYEKEE (reference sequence). This CDR3 region has 15 residues. Trimming took 0 bases from V and 4 from J, leaving 13 bases between them. The CDR3 loop reads CASSLAGGPLETQYF. The CDR3 region has the DNA TGTGCCAGCAGCTTGGCCGGGGGGCCCCTAGAGACCCAGTACTTC.

The V call is TRBV19, the J call TRBJ2-7; TRBD2 agrees at 7 bases. V lost 5 bases and J lost 4; bases outside the gene matches: 11. CDR3 length: 15 amino acids. CDR1 is LNHDA, CDR2 SQIVND, per germline (reference sequence). The CDR3 bases are TGTGCCAGTAGTCCGGGTGGTGGGAGGGGATACGAGCAGTACTTC. Translated, it gives CASSPGGGRGYEQYF.

The chain has TRBV28 and TRBJ1-3; D possibly corresponds to TRBD1 (6 bases). This CDR3 region has 16 residues. Per the germline V gene, CDR1 is MDHEN and CDR2 is SYDVKM. V was cut by 7 bases and J by 1 base, with 17 bases left in between. The CDR3 DNA reads TGTGCCAGCAACCTACAGGGTATTTGGTCTGGAAACACCATATATTTT. It encodes CASNLQGIWSGNTIYF.

The table lists this clone with a few counts. This chain connects TRBV5-1 to TRBJ1-2; possible D gene TRBD1, 5 bases. V was clipped by 0 bases and J by 2 bases, with 20 bases between them. Germline V gene lookup returns CDR1 SGHRS and CDR2 YFSETQ. The CDR3 totals 18 residues. In DNA, the CDR3 is TGCGCCAGCAGCTTGGGGGGCCCCGGCGGCGGATCAAACTATGGCTACACCTTC. Protein product: CASSLGGPGGGSNYGYTF.

The chain employs TRBV19 and TRBJ1-2; 7 bases fit TRBD1. Germline trimming cut 5 bases from V and 6 bases from J; bases unmatched to any gene: 9. This CDR3 is 14 amino acids long. Germline V lookup: CDR1 LNHDA, CDR2 SQIVND (reference sequence). This CDR3 reads CASSFKKGANGYTF. The CDR3 DNA is TGTGCCAGTAGTTTCAAAAAGGGGGCGAATGGCTACACCTTC.

The chain joins TRBV10-1 to TRBJ2-3, with TRBD1 matching 9 bases. With 0 bases clipped from V and 5 bases from J, the junction kept 6 bases outside the gene matches. Germline lookup yields CDR1 WNHNN and CDR2 SYGVQD (reference sequence). The CDR3 runs to 16 residues. CDR3 in amino acids: CASSESGGTGIDTQYF. The CDR3 nucleotides read TGCGCCAGCAGTGAGTCAGGAGGGACAGGGATAGATACGCAGTATTTT.

As DNA, the CDR3 is TGCGCCAGCAGCTTGGCCGGCCGGGTCCAAGAGACCCAGTACTTC. Translating gives CASSLAGRVQETQYF. This sequence joins TRBV5-1 and TRBJ2-5; D is unclear. Germline V CDR1 and CDR2: SGHRS, YFSETQ. The CDR3 consists of 15 residues. The germline V and J ends were trimmed by 0 bases and 1 base, with 10 bases remaining between them.

The V gene is TRBV30, the J gene TRBJ2-7; possible D gene TRBD1, 6 bases. The V gene's germline CDR1 is GTSNPN and CDR2 SVGIG (reference sequence). V gave up 7 bases and J gave up 5 bases, with 18 bases separating them. The CDR3 sequence is 13 residues long. CDR3 residues: CALGDTAMHEQYF. The CDR3 bases are TGTGCCTTGGGGGACACGGCCATGCACGAGCAGTACTTC.

V gene TRBV5-4 combines with J gene TRBJ2-1, with 7 bases fitting TRBD1. Germline trimming cut 3 bases from V and 8 bases from J; bases unmatched to any gene: 17. Germline CDR1 reads SGHNT; CDR2 reads YYREEE (reference sequence). This CDR3 has 17 amino acids. Here the CDR3 reads CASSSGVRGRSKDEQFF. The CDR3 DNA reads TGTGCCAGCAGCTCTGGGGTGAGGGGGCGCAGTAAGGATGAGCAGTTCTTC. Full variable domain (remainder filled in from reference TRBV5-4 and TRBJ2-1): ETGVTQSPTHLIKTRGQQVTLRCSSQSGHNTVSWYQQALGQGPQFIFQYYREEENGRGNFPPRFSGLQFPNYSSELNVNALELDDSALYLCASSSGVRGRSKDEQFFGPGTRLTVL.

The chain couples TRBV18 to TRBJ1-5; a weak D match, TRBD1 (6 bases). The CDR3 consists of 16 residues. V was pared by 5 bases and J by 0 bases, with 14 bases between. CDR1 is KGHSH and CDR2 is LQKENI in the germline V gene. CDR3 sequence: CASSFQGSNSNQPQHF. The CDR3 coding sequence is TGTGCCAGCTCATTCCAGGGGTCGAATAGCAATCAGCCCCAGCATTTT.

As for this clone: The junction does not match germline at one end; this may be a read error. V is TRBV7-8 and J is TRBJ2-7, with no clear D. CDR3 length: 13 residues. Per germline, CDR1 SGHVS and CDR2 FQNEAQ. Here the CDR3 reads CASSPPVSYAQYF. The DNA of the CDR3 is TGTGCCAGCAGCCCGCCGGTTTCCTACGCGCAGTACTTC.